These 8 T cell receptor beta chains were sequenced from one sample in a study of neurological immune-mediated disorders. TCRdb used MiXCR to reprocess the 5' RACE reads, holding one entry per CDR3 protein. There are tens of thousands of distinct CDR3 sequences in the sample; roughly an eighth occur only once, and around 4.5% lies in the top ten. Time point meaning: longitudinal time-point 2. The specimen was PBMCs. The receptors were gathered from a female donor with HTLV-1-associated myelopathy (HAM/TSP).

This clonotype appeared many times. The V and J genes are TRBV5-1 and TRBJ2-2; D may match TRBD1 or TRBD2 (5 bases each). CDR1 is SGHRS, CDR2 YFSETQ, per germline. Trimming shortened V by 0 bases and J by 4 bases, and 10 bases separated the two germline ends. This CDR3 is built from 15 residues. The CDR3 protein is CASSLVAGTTGELFF. The CDR3 nucleotides read TGCGCCAGCAGCTTGGTGGCAGGGACCACCGGGGAGCTGTTTTTT.

This clonotype has just a few counts. This rearrangement joins TRBV6-1 to TRBJ2-2; perhaps TRBD2 as D (5 bases). This CDR3 spans 12 amino acids. The germline V gene has CDR1 MNHNS and CDR2 SASEGT. The CDR3 DNA follows: TGTGCTTCTATCGGGGTCACCGGGGAGCTGTTTTTT. This codes for CASIGVTGELFF.

Ten or more counts support this clonotype. V usage is TRBV5-1 and J usage is TRBJ2-7, with 9 bases that match TRBD1. From germline, CDR1 is SGHRS and CDR2 YFSETQ. This CDR3 region has 14 residues. After removal of 3 bases from V and 6 bases from J, the junction contained 7 bases not matched to a gene. CDR3 region: CASSSTGGSIEQYF. The CDR3 nucleotides are TGCGCCAGCAGCTCCACAGGGGGCTCGATCGAGCAGTACTTC.

This clonotype was detected many times. J is TRBJ1-4 and V is TRBV3-1; D is uncertain. Germline CDR1 reads LGHDT; CDR2 reads YNNKEL (reference sequence). V shed 3 bases and J shed 8 bases, with 25 bases lying between them. The CDR3 has 18 amino acids. In DNA form, the CDR3 reads TGTGCCAGCAGCCACAAAGCGGCTCTCGGGCTTGGTGGGGAAAAACTGTTTTTT. Encoded protein: CASSHKAALGLGGEKLFF.

This clonotype was found a few times. The chain couples TRBV6-1 to TRBJ1-5; D unclear. Germline V gene sequence: CDR1 MNHNS, CDR2 SASEGT. V was cut by 1 base and J by 0 bases, with 7 bases left in between. The CDR3 length is 15 residues. The CDR3, as DNA: TGTGCCAGCAGTGAAGGGTTAAATAGCAATCAGCCCCAGCATTTT. Amino acid sequence: CASSEGLNSNQPQHF.

This clonotype has ten or more counts. The J gene is TRBJ1-2, the V gene TRBV5-5; D is ambiguous. Per the germline V gene, CDR1 is SGHKS and CDR2 is YYEKEE (reference sequence). This CDR3 is built from 16 residues. Deletions cut 1 base from V and 4 bases from J, with 17 bases between. In DNA form, the CDR3 reads TGTGCCAGCAGCTTGTTCCCCTCTTCAGAGGGCTATGGCTACACCTTC. Residues: CASSLFPSSEGYGYTF.

Note on this clonotype: Without the conserved terminal phenylalanine or tryptophan, this CDR3 likely stems from a read error. The DNA is omitted, as the CDR3 cannot be located on it reliably, and the CDR3 follows TCRdb's listing. The rearrangement joins TRBV6-5 to TRBJ1-5; TRBD1 is taken as the D call from the table, unchecked against the DNA. In germline, CDR1 is MNHEY, CDR2 SVGAGI. The CDR3 totals 16 residues, both ends included. The CDR3: CASSSPGQGALAPQNL.

This clonotype appeared many times. V usage is TRBV5-1 and J usage is TRBJ2-5; 9 bases are a match to TRBD1. The ends lost 4 bases at V and 5 bases at J; junction bases unmatched: 9. The CDR3 spans 15 residues. Germline V CDR1 and CDR2: SGHRS, YFSETQ. The CDR3 loop is CASSPTGGRKETQYF. The CDR3 nucleotides read TGCGCCAGCAGCCCTACAGGGGGCAGGAAGGAGACCCAGTACTTC.